The 32 T cell receptor beta chains below were found in one sample sequenced in a study of blood T cells in healthy people across ages. Then a second PCR, running roughly 6 to 12 cycles, was carried out with a sample-barcoded 5' primer and a J-beta primer mix. MiXCR was run by TCRdb on the 5' RACE reads, yielding one entry per CDR3 protein. Among fewer than 900,000 distinct CDR3 sequences, about 36% were seen once, and the ten largest hold approximately 13%. Sequencing was performed on blood. These receptors originate from a man aged 18-30 years in good health.

For this clonotype: An end of the junction does not agree with germline; a read error may underlie this. This chain joins TRBV20-1 and TRBJ2-3; TRBD2 aligns across 7 bases. This CDR3 comprises 17 residues. Germline CDR1 and CDR2: DFQATT and SNEGSKA (reference sequence). The CDR3 loop is CSAGDFAKGGRTDTQYF. CDR3 DNA: TGCAGTGCTGGAGATTTTGCGAAGGGAGGGCGCACAGATACGCAGTATTTT.

The gene calls are TRBV25-1 and TRBJ1-1; D may be TRBD1 (6 bases). This CDR3 region has 14 residues. Germline values: CDR1 MGHDK, CDR2 SYGVNS. V lost 0 bases and J 4 bases, leaving 9 bases between the germline ends. This chain's CDR3 is CASSEYGGATEAFF. CDR3 sequence (DNA): TGTGCCAGCAGTGAATATGGGGGGGCCACTGAAGCTTTCTTT.

The chain combines TRBV3-1 with TRBJ2-5, with no clear D. The CDR3 sequence is 13 residues long. Trimming took 4 bases from V and 0 from J, leaving 6 bases between them. Germline V gives CDR1 LGHDT, CDR2 YNNKEL (reference sequence). CDR3 sequence (DNA): TGTGCCAGCAGCCCCCAGTACCAAGAGACCCAGTACTTC. Its protein product is CASSPQYQETQYF.

The chain employs TRBV4-3 and TRBJ2-3; D might be TRBD2 (6 bases). Trimming removed 1 base at V and 5 bases at J, with 16 bases between. CDR1 is LGHNA and CDR2 is YSLEER in the germline V gene. The CDR3 is 16 amino acids. Here the CDR3 reads CASSQVAGLLGDTQYF. The CDR3 bases are TGCGCCAGCAGCCAAGTGGCGGGACTTCTGGGAGATACGCAGTATTTT.

The rearrangement joins TRBV29-1 to TRBJ1-1, with D hard to call. The CDR3 runs to 13 residues. From germline, CDR1 is SQVTM and CDR2 ANQGSEA. V gave up 7 bases and J gave up 0 bases, with 12 bases separating them. For the CDR3, the DNA is TGCAGCGGCAAAGGCCGGGTGAACACTGAAGCTTTCTTT. Its protein product is CSGKGRVNTEAFF.

Only a few counts were recorded for this clonotype. V and J are TRBV3-1 and TRBJ1-1; the match to TRBD1 covers 9 bases. Germline V gene lookup returns CDR1 LGHDT and CDR2 YNNKEL (reference sequence). The V gene end was trimmed by 1 base and the J gene end by 4 bases; junction bases not matched to a gene: 10. CDR3 length equals 17 residues. The CDR3 DNA reads TGTGCCAGCAGCCAAGCTTACAGGGGGCCTAAGGGCACTGAAGCTTTCTTT. Translation gives CASSQAYRGPKGTEAFF.

This chain uses TRBV12-3 or TRBV12-4 with TRBJ2-5; 7 positions agree with TRBD2. The end of the DNA is better explained by TRBJ2-7, so the J call may be wrong. The CDR3 spans 16 residues. In DNA, the CDR3 is TGTGCCAGCAGTTTTTGGGGGGGACCCCAGCCGTACGAGCAGTACTTC. It translates to CASSFWGGPQPYEQYF.

The chain recombines TRBV2 with TRBJ1-2; D remains unclear. Germline assignment: CDR1 SNHLY and CDR2 FYNNEI. This CDR3 contains 16 residues. V lost 1 base and J lost 5, with 17 bases in between. The CDR3 DNA follows: TGTGCCAGCAGTGAAGGAACAGCTACTCAAGGATATGGCTACACCTTC. It yields the protein CASSEGTATQGYGYTF.

The J gene is TRBJ2-5, the V gene TRBV6-5; 8 nucleotides line up with TRBD2. The V gene's germline CDR1 is MNHEY and CDR2 SVGAGI. Trimming at V came to 5 bases and at J to 11 bases, leaving 13 bases not matched to a gene. CDR3 size: 14 residues. The CDR3 loop reads CASSHTGGGDEQYF. The CDR3 nucleotides are TGTGCCAGCAGTCATACGGGGGGGGGCGATGAGCAGTACTTC.

Comments on this clonotype: A much larger clone lies one base from this, so it may be a read error. This chain links TRBV6-6 with TRBJ1-4, with D perhaps matching TRBD1 (6 bases). Between the trimmed V and J ends, which lost 5 bases and 8 bases, there was a span of 15 bases. This CDR3 has 14 amino acids. Germline values: CDR1 MNHNY, CDR2 SVGAGI (reference sequence). This chain's CDR3 is CASSDGGPGEKLFF. CDR3 nucleotides: TGTGCCAGCAGTGACGGGGGGCCTGGGGAAAAACTGTTTTTT.

A few counts support this clonotype. The chain is built from TRBV4-1 and TRBJ1-1; TRBD1 agrees at 7 bases. The ends lost 7 bases at V and 6 bases at J; junction bases unmatched: 17. Germline lookup yields CDR1 MGHRA and CDR2 YSYEKL. This CDR3 spans 16 amino acids. The CDR3 sequence: CASNNRGSAPAAEAFF. The CDR3 DNA follows: TGCGCCAGCAACAACAGGGGTTCAGCCCCAGCGGCTGAAGCTTTCTTT.

This clonotype was counted at least ten times. The chain joins TRBV27 to TRBJ2-1; TRBD2 aligns across 9 bases. J was trimmed by 4 bases and V by 3 bases; bases with no gene match: 4. CDR1 is MNHEY, CDR2 SMNVEV, per germline (reference sequence). The CDR3 totals 15 residues. The CDR3 loop reads CASSLTSGSYNEQFF. CDR3 nucleotide sequence: TGTGCCAGCAGTTTGACTAGCGGTTCTTACAATGAGCAGTTCTTC.

This clonotype has just one count. The rearrangement joins TRBV11-2 to TRBJ2-3, with 8 bases fitting TRBD2. CDR1 and CDR2 from the germline V gene are SGHAT and FQNNGV. J lost 0 bases, V lost 6 bases, and 11 bases had no gene match. This CDR3 is 17 amino acids long. The CDR3 is CASSFAPAGASTDTQYF. For the CDR3, the DNA is TGTGCCAGCAGTTTCGCCCCAGCGGGGGCTAGCACAGATACGCAGTATTTT.

The genes are TRBV20-1 and TRBJ2-3, with D perhaps TRBD2 (6 bases). The V end was cut by 6 bases, the J end by 1 base, with 14 bases between. Germline CDR1 reads DFQATT; CDR2 reads SNEGSKA (reference sequence). The CDR3 totals 14 residues. The CDR3 protein is CSATGERGTDTQYF. The CDR3 region has the DNA TGCAGTGCAACGGGGGAGAGGGGCACAGATACGCAGTATTTT.

The chain couples TRBV10-2 to TRBJ2-4; 7 bases fit TRBD2. The J call could be wrong; TRBJ2-5 is a better fit for the DNA end. CDR1 is WSHSY, CDR2 SAAADI, per germline. The CDR3 covers 15 residues. CDR3 residues: CASSELAETQETQYF. The CDR3, as DNA: TGCGCCAGCAGTGAGCTAGCGGAGACCCAAGAGACCCAGTACTTC.

This clonotype has only a few counts. CDR3 sequence: CASSLVGTSGSTDTQYF. CDR3 nucleotides: TGTGCCAGCAGCTTAGTGGGGACTAGCGGCTCCACAGATACGCAGTATTTT. The rearrangement uses TRBV7-9 and TRBJ2-3; 11 bases are a match to TRBD2. The V segment lost 1 base and the J segment 2 bases; nucleotides outside the gene matches: 5. The CDR3 covers 17 residues. Germline CDR1 and CDR2: SEHNR and FQNEAQ (reference sequence).

In its sample, this clonotype was seen a few times. The genes are TRBV4-1 and TRBJ2-7, with 8 bases matching TRBD1. The J call is in doubt because the DNA end fits TRBJ2-5 better. This CDR3 is built from 15 residues. CDR1 and CDR2 from the germline V gene are MGHRA and YSYEKL. For the CDR3, the DNA is TGCGCCAGCAGCCCACCCCGGACAGGGAGTGAGACCCAGTACTTC. This encodes CASSPPRTGSETQYF.

In this sample, this clonotype turned up a few times. V gene TRBV7-6 combines with J gene TRBJ2-7, with TRBD1 as a possible D gene (5 bases). V was cut by 4 bases and J by 4 bases, with 17 bases left in between. Germline V lookup: CDR1 SGHVS, CDR2 FNYEAQ. The CDR3 covers 15 residues. In DNA form, the CDR3 reads TGTGCCAGCAGCTCGCCAGCAGGGTTCTCGTACGAGCAGTACTTC. Residues: CASSSPAGFSYEQYF.

The rearrangement links TRBV12-3 or TRBV12-4 to TRBJ2-1; the D gene is possibly TRBD1 (5 bases). CDR3 length: 14 residues. The ends were cut back, 8 bases at V and 7 bases at J, with 18 bases in the middle. CDR3 in amino acids: CASSIPAKGNEQFF. The CDR3 region has the DNA TGTGCCAGCTCAATCCCCGCAAAGGGGAATGAGCAGTTCTTC.

The CDR3 sequence: CASSQGSGTGVGVYEQFF. For the CDR3, the DNA is TGTGCCAGCAGCCAGGGCTCCGGGACAGGGGTAGGCGTGTATGAGCAGTTCTTC. The rearrangement joins TRBV14 to TRBJ2-1; TRBD1 agrees at 10 bases. The J segment lost 8 bases and the V segment lost 3 bases, leaving 16 bases of the junction unmatched. The germline gives CDR1 SGHDN, CDR2 FVKESK. The CDR3 is 18 residues long. The full variable domain, in which reference TRBV14 and TRBJ2-1 provide the parts outside the CDR3, is EAGVTQFPSHSVIEKGQTVTLRCDPISGHDNLYWYRRVMGKEIKFLLHFVKESKQDESGMPNNRFLAERTGGTYSTLKVQPAELEDSGVYFCASSQGSGTGVGVYEQFFGPGTRLTVL.

V usage is TRBV4-2 and J usage is TRBJ2-1, with 9 bases matching TRBD1. CDR1 and CDR2 (germline): LGHNA, YNFKEQ. Trimming cost V 2 bases and J 7 bases; bases outside gene matches: 6. This CDR3 spans 15 amino acids. CDR3 residues: CASSQNPGQGNEQFF. The DNA for the CDR3 is TGTGCCAGCAGCCAAAATCCGGGACAGGGAAATGAGCAGTTCTTC.

The chain recombines TRBV20-1 with TRBJ2-1; 14 positions agree with TRBD2. Germline loops: CDR1 DFQATT, CDR2 SNEGSKA (reference sequence). The CDR3 sequence is 17 residues long. The ends lost 2 bases at V and 11 bases at J; junction bases unmatched: 14. CDR3 coding DNA: TGCAGTGCTAGAAAACGCATGGGCGGACTAGCGGGGGGCAAGCAGTTCTTC. Translating gives CSARKRMGGLAGGKQFF.

This clonotype was observed many times. The V gene is TRBV12-3 or TRBV12-4, the J gene TRBJ2-1; perhaps TRBD2 as D (6 bases). CDR3 length: 11 residues. The ends were cut back, 3 bases at V and 12 bases at J, with 9 bases in the middle. The CDR3 DNA follows: TGTGCCAGCAGTTTCGGGGGACCGCAGTTCTTC. As protein: CASSFGGPQFF.

The genes are TRBV20-1 and TRBJ1-5; D gene unclear. CDR1 is DFQATT and CDR2 is SNEGSKA in the germline V gene (reference sequence). This CDR3 is 14 amino acids long. V lost 1 base and J lost 0, with 7 bases in between. The CDR3 region has the DNA TGCAGTGCTAGAGGGACGTATAGCAATCAGCCCCAGCATTTT. Protein product: CSARGTYSNQPQHF.

This clonotype came up a few times. The chain links TRBV20-1 to TRBJ1-1, with 7 bases identical to TRBD1. J was trimmed by 1 base and V by 6 bases; bases with no gene match: 8. The CDR3 loop spans 14 amino acids. Per the germline V gene, CDR1 is DFQATT and CDR2 is SNEGSKA (reference sequence). The CDR3: CSAGGGRPNTEAFF. For the CDR3, the DNA is TGCAGTGCCGGAGGGGGCAGGCCGAACACTGAAGCTTTCTTT.

This clonotype was observed a handful of times. The chain links TRBV7-9 to TRBJ1-1; possibly TRBD1 for D (6 bases). Germline loops: CDR1 SEHNR, CDR2 FQNEAQ (reference sequence). V was cut by 5 bases and J by 1 base, with 23 bases left in between. CDR3 length equals 18 residues. This chain's CDR3 is CASSGDHEGDLWNTEAFF. DNA of the CDR3: TGTGCCAGCAGCGGGGACCACGAGGGGGATCTGTGGAACACTGAAGCTTTCTTT.

As for this clonotype: A read error may account for a junction end that differs from germline. The gene calls are TRBV5-6 and TRBJ1-2; 7 bases fit TRBD1. The CDR3 loop spans 17 amino acids. Germline loops: CDR1 SGHDT, CDR2 YYEEEE. The CDR3 DNA is TGTGCCAGCGGCTTGCTCACGACAGGGAGAGCTAACTATGGCTACACCTTC. As protein: CASGLLTTGRANYGYTF.

In this sample, this clonotype turned up a few times. The V and J genes are TRBV12-3 or TRBV12-4 and TRBJ2-2; D is possibly TRBD1 (6 bases). The CDR3 has 16 residues. Deletions cut 6 bases from V and 5 bases from J, with 19 bases between. This CDR3 reads CASSLSDNRETGELFF. DNA for the CDR3: TGTGCCAGCAGCCTTAGCGACAACAGGGAAACCGGGGAGCTGTTTTTT.

This clonotype occurred many times. CDR3 protein: CSAMSVGEKLFF. In nucleotides, the CDR3 is TGCAGTGCTATGTCCGTCGGTGAAAAACTGTTTTTT. The chain uses TRBV20-1 and TRBJ1-4; no clear D gene. Trimming left V 4 bases short and J 7 bases short, with 10 bases between. The germline gives CDR1 DFQATT, CDR2 SNEGSKA (reference sequence). The CDR3 covers 12 residues.

The V gene is TRBV20-1, the J gene TRBJ1-2, with TRBD1 as a possible D gene (6 bases). V was clipped by 6 bases and J by 6 bases, with 14 bases between them. Looked up from germline, CDR1 is DFQATT and CDR2 is SNEGSKA (reference sequence). The CDR3 runs 12 residues. The CDR3 DNA reads TGCAGTGCATATCAGGGGACGGATGGCTACACCTTC. Translating gives CSAYQGTDGYTF.

The table lists this clonotype with many counts. The gene calls are TRBV20-1 and TRBJ1-4; D not certain. There are 13 residues in the CDR3. The ends were cut back, 0 bases at V and 6 bases at J, with 8 bases in the middle. Germline lookup yields CDR1 DFQATT and CDR2 SNEGSKA (reference sequence). The CDR3 DNA follows: TGCAGTGCTAGAGATTTGGAGGATGAAAAACTGTTTTTT. Translating gives CSARDLEDEKLFF.

This chain connects TRBV7-2 to TRBJ2-7; D possibly corresponds to TRBD1 (6 bases). Germline V gene data show CDR1 as SGHTA and CDR2 as FQGNSA. The CDR3 is made up of 17 amino acids. V gave up 5 bases and J gave up 1 base, with 21 bases separating them. The CDR3 DNA sequence: TGTGCCAGCAGCCTTAGCCTAGGTTACAGGGTTTCCTACGAGCAGTACTTC. The encoded protein is CASSLSLGYRVSYEQYF.